The 6 T cell receptor beta chains below all came from one sample that was sequenced in a study of human thymus T cells. The table came from immunoSEQ multiplex PCR; TCRdb's copy has only in-frame clones and leaves some out. The profile covers around 120,000 clones, with about 95% appearing a single time and around 0.025% taken by the ten largest. Resections from corrective heart surgery provided thymus tissue. Sequencing input: thymus tissue. The receptors come from a boy less than two years old with a congenital heart defect but otherwise immunologically healthy.

This chain links TRBV11-3 with TRBJ2-7; 12 positions agree with TRBD2. Looked up from germline, CDR1 is SGHNT and CDR2 is YENEEA. V lost 1 base to trimming and J lost 1 base; unmatched junction nucleotides: 8. The CDR3 contains 18 residues. The DNA for the CDR3 is TGTGCCAGCAGCTTAGTTCCGCCCGGGACTAGCGGGTCCTACGAGCAGTACTTC. Translation: CASSLVPPGTSGSYEQYF.

V gene TRBV7-2 combines with J gene TRBJ1-5; D is uncertain. The germline V and J ends were trimmed by 1 base and 3 bases, with 10 bases remaining between them. The CDR3 is made up of 15 amino acids. Germline-derived CDR1 and CDR2 are SGHTA and FQGNSA. CDR3 nucleotide sequence: TGTGCCAGCAGCTTAGAACACCGGTACAATCAGCCCCAGCATTTT. As protein: CASSLEHRYNQPQHF.

The genes are TRBV7-9 and TRBJ1-4, with D uncertain. The CDR3 covers 14 residues. The V end lost 4 bases, the J end lost 7 bases, and 13 bases lay between the germline ends. CDR1 and CDR2 (germline): SEHNR, FQNEAQ (reference sequence). The CDR3 sequence: CASSSRTAGEKLFF. The CDR3 DNA follows: TGTGCCAGCAGCTCACGGACGGCAGGTGAAAAACTGTTTTTT.

The V call is TRBV7-9, the J call TRBJ2-3, with 10 bases aligning to TRBD2. The V gene's germline CDR1 is SEHNR and CDR2 FQNEAQ (reference sequence). V was clipped by 5 bases and J by 5 bases; unmatched bases: 13. The CDR3 loop spans 17 amino acids. CDR3 residues: CASSLSTSGAAVDTQYF. The CDR3 nucleotides read TGTGCCAGCAGCCTTAGCACTAGCGGGGCGGCAGTAGATACGCAGTATTTT.

This chain connects TRBV30 to TRBJ2-7, with D possibly TRBD2 on 5 matching bases. Germline-derived CDR1 and CDR2 are GTSNPN and SVGIG (reference sequence). The V end lost 0 bases, the J end lost 9 bases, and 12 bases lay between the germline ends. This CDR3 comprises 12 residues. Written as DNA, the CDR3 is TGTGCCTGGAGTGTAGTAGCGAGGGTGCAGTACTTC. Translating gives CAWSVVARVQYF.

This rearrangement joins TRBV6-5 to TRBJ2-2; maybe TRBD2 (5 bases). V was shortened by 0 bases and J by 3 bases, with 11 bases between the two germline ends. Germline lookup yields CDR1 MNHEY and CDR2 SVGAGI. There are 16 residues in the CDR3. For the CDR3, the DNA is TGTGCCAGCAGTTACTCTCTAAGGGAGTACACCGGGGAGCTGTTTTTT. This codes for CASSYSLREYTGELFF.